Shown below are 12 T cell receptor beta chains from a single sample sequenced in a study of neurological immune-mediated disorders. TCRdb fed the 5' RACE reads into MiXCR, producing one record per CDR3 protein. The sample includes about 50,000 distinct CDR3 sequences, about 3.7% of them seen just once. Sequenced sample: PBMCs. The receptor source for this set is a man in his forties with multiple sclerosis.

This clonotype has ten or more counts. The chain has TRBV20-1 and TRBJ2-3, with 13 bases fitting TRBD2. V lost 2 bases and J lost 6; bases outside the gene matches: 2. Germline-derived CDR1 and CDR2 are DFQATT and SNEGSKA (reference sequence). This CDR3 is 14 amino acids long. CDR3 in DNA: TGCAGTGCTAGACCGACTAGCGGGGGGGATACGCAGTATTTT. It is translated as CSARPTSGGDTQYF.

This clonotype was detected ten times or more. This chain connects TRBV28 to TRBJ1-4; 8 nucleotides agree with TRBD1. V lost 2 bases, J lost 7 bases, and 6 bases stayed unmatched. From germline, CDR1 is MDHEN and CDR2 SYDVKM. The CDR3 is 15 residues long. In DNA, the CDR3 is TGTGCCAGCAGTTTACTTCAGGGGGCGAGTGAAAAACTGTTTTTT. This encodes CASSLLQGASEKLFF.

Many counts were recorded for this clonotype. This chain uses TRBV20-1 with TRBJ1-5; D possibly corresponds to TRBD1 (5 bases). This CDR3 is built from 15 residues. The germline CDR1 and CDR2 sequences are DFQATT and SNEGSKA (reference sequence). Trimming removed 4 bases at V and 3 bases at J, with 16 bases between. The CDR3 bases are TGCAGTGCTAATCGAGAAGGGACCTTCAATCAGCCCCAGCATTTT. Its translation is CSANREGTFNQPQHF.

At least ten counts were recorded for this clonotype. The rearrangement joins TRBV20-1 to TRBJ1-5; no clear D. The CDR3 spans 14 residues. The V gene's germline CDR1 is DFQATT and CDR2 SNEGSKA (reference sequence). Trimming removed 4 bases from V and 5 bases from J, with 15 bases in between. CDR3 residues: CSANLGFWDQPQHF. CDR3 DNA sequence: TGCAGTGCTAACCTCGGTTTCTGGGATCAGCCCCAGCATTTT.

This clonotype has a count of ten or more. CDR3 bases: TGCAGCGTTGCCGGACAGGCCACAGATACGCAGTATTTT. Protein: CSVAGQATDTQYF. The chain combines TRBV29-1 with TRBJ2-3; 7 bases are a match to TRBD1. There are 13 residues in the CDR3. The J segment lost 2 bases and the V segment lost 4 bases, leaving 3 bases of the junction unmatched. Germline lookup yields CDR1 SQVTM and CDR2 ANQGSEA.

This clonotype was counted at least ten times. V is TRBV12-3 or TRBV12-4 and J is TRBJ1-1, with D perhaps TRBD1 (5 bases). This CDR3 is built from 14 residues. V shed 6 bases and J shed 6 bases, with 17 bases lying between them. The CDR3 region is CASRPRKGTAEAFF. DNA of the CDR3: TGTGCCAGCAGACCTCGTAAAGGGACCGCTGAAGCTTTCTTT.

This clonotype was seen only a few times. A read error may explain this, as a much larger clone is one base away. The V gene is TRBV5-6, the J gene TRBJ1-6; D uncertain. The CDR3 is 13 amino acids. Germline CDR1 SGHDT, CDR2 YYEEEE. In DNA, the CDR3 is TGTGCCAGCAGCTTAGGACTGGCCCTCACCCTCAACTTT. Its translation: CASSLGLALTLNF. Full variable domain (outside the CDR3, taken from reference TRBV5-6 and TRBJ1-6): DAGVTQSPTHLIKTRGQQVTLRCSPKSGHDTVSWYQQALGQGPQFIFQYYEEEERQRGNFPDRFSGHQFPNYSSELNVNALLLGDSALYLCASSLGLALTLNFGNGTRLTVT.

This clonotype was detected many times. The chain carries TRBV7-9 and TRBJ2-2, with 8 bases that match TRBD1. Per the germline V gene, CDR1 is SEHNR and CDR2 is FQNEAQ (reference sequence). The CDR3 runs 15 residues. With V trimmed by 5 bases and J by 3 bases, 5 bases remained unmatched. CDR3 DNA: TGTGCCAGCAGCCCCAGGGGGCTGGACACCGGGGAGCTGTTTTTT. Translating it yields CASSPRGLDTGELFF.

This clonotype occurred many times. The rearrangement joins TRBV10-1 to TRBJ2-5, with 7 bases fitting TRBD2. CDR1 and CDR2 from the germline V gene are WNHNN and SYGVQD (reference sequence). The CDR3 is made up of 15 amino acids. V was clipped by 1 base and J by 2 bases; unmatched bases: 4. The CDR3 nucleotides read TGCGCCAGCAGTGAGTTTATAGCGGGTCAAGAGACCCAGTACTTC. This sequence encodes CASSEFIAGQETQYF.

This clonotype was seen repeatedly, ten times or more. A junction end diverges from the germline sequence, so it may reflect a read error. The chain recombines TRBV7-2 with TRBJ1-5, with no clear D. The CDR3 sequence is 15 residues long. CDR1 is SGHTA and CDR2 is FQGNSA in the germline V gene. The CDR3 loop reads CASSLEAGSNQPQNF. CDR3 bases: TGTGCCAGCAGCTTAGAGGCAGGAAGCAATCAGCCCCAGAATTTT.

Relative to its sample, this clonotype is medium-sized. The V call is TRBV7-2, the J call TRBJ2-5, with TRBD2 identical over 13 bases. Germline assignment: CDR1 SGHTA and CDR2 FQGNSA. The CDR3 loop spans 19 amino acids. Trimming took 1 base from V and 2 from J; bases not matched to a gene: 10. This chain's CDR3 is CASSLDWGLAGTEQETQYF. The CDR3 region has the DNA TGTGCCAGCAGCTTAGATTGGGGACTAGCGGGGACGGAGCAAGAGACCCAGTACTTC. The entire variable domain, with the rest obtained from reference TRBV7-2 and TRBJ2-5, is as follows: GAGVSQSPSNKVTEKGKDVELRCDPISGHTALYWYRQSLGQGLEFLIYFQGNSAPDKSGLPSDRFSAERTGGSVSTLTIQRTQQEDSAVYLCASSLDWGLAGTEQETQYFGPGTRLLVL.

This clonotype came up many times. The rearrangement joins TRBV28 to TRBJ1-5; TRBD1 is a possible D gene (6 bases). Trimming stripped 3 bases from V and 7 bases from J, with 19 bases between. This CDR3 spans 16 amino acids. Germline CDR1 reads MDHEN; CDR2 reads SYDVKM. DNA of the CDR3: TGTGCCAGCAGTTTTGGTCAGGGGTTGGATGGACAGCCCCAGCATTTT. This sequence encodes CASSFGQGLDGQPQHF.